This section outlines one T cell receptor (beta chain) sequence together with its context. Trimming took off 6 bases at V and 2 bases at J, with 10 bases between the two ends. The CDR3 sequence is 14 residues long. CDR1 is LNHDA and CDR2 is SQIVND in the germline V gene (reference sequence). The data derive from a study of STAT5B mutations in CD4+ large granular lymphocyte leukemia. The data were produced by immunoSEQ multiplex PCR, yet TCRdb's version contains in-frame clones alone and is incomplete. The sample yields about 29,000 clones, roughly 80% seen once. The source of this sequence is a human donor in good health. The specimen was CD4+ T cells from blood buffy coats. The chain uses TRBV19 and TRBJ1-4; D unclear. CDR3 nucleotides: TGTGCCAGTAGGCCGGACTCTACTAATGAAAAACTGTTTTTT. This codes for CASRPDSTNEKLFF.